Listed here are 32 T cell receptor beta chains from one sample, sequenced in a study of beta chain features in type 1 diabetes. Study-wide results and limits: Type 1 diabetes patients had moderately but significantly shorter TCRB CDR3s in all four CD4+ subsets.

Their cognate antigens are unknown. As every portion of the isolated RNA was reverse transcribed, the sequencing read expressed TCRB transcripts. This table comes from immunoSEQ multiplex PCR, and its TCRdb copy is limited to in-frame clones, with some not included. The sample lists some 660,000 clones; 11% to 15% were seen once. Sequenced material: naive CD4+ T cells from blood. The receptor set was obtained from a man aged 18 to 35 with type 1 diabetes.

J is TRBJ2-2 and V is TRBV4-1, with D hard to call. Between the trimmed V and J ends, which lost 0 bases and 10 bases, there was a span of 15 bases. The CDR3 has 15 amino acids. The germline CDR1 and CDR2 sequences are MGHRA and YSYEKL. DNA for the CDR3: TGCGCCAGCAGCCAAGATACGCTCTTCCGCCCGGAGCTGTTTTTT. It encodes CASSQDTLFRPELFF.

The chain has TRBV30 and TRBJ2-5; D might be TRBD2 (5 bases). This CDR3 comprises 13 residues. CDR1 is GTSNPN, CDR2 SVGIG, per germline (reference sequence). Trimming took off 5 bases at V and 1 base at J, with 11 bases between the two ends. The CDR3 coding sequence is TGTGCCTGGGCGCCGGGAACCCAAGAGACCCAGTACTTC. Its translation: CAWAPGTQETQYF.

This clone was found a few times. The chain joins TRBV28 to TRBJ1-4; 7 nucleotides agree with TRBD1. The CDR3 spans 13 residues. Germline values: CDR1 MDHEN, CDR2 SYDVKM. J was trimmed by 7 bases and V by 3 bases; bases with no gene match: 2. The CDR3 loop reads CASSLTGREKLFF. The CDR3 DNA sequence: TGTGCCAGCAGTTTGACAGGGCGTGAAAAACTGTTTTTT.

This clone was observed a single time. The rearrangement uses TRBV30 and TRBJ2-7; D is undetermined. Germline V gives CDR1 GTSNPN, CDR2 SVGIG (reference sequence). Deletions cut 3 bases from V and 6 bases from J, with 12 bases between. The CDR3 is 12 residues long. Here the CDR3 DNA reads TGTGCCTGGAGCTCACCGGGCCTCGAGCAGTACTTC. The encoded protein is CAWSSPGLEQYF. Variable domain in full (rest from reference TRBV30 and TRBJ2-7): SQTIHQWPATLVQPVGSPLSLECTVEGTSNPNLYWYRQAAGRGLQLLFYSVGIGQISSEVPQNLSASRPQDRQFILSSKKLLLSDSGFYLCAWSSPGLEQYFGPGTRLTVT.

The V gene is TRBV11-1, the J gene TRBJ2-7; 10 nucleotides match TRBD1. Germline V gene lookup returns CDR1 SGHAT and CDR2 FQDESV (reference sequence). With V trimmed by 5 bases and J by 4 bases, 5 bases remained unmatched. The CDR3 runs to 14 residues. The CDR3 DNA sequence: TGTGCCAGCAGCCCCCCGGACAGGGGGTACGAGCAGTACTTC. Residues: CASSPPDRGYEQYF.

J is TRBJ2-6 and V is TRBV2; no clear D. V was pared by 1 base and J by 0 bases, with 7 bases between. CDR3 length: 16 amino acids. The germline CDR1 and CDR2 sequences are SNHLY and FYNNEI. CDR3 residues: CASSEVQTSGANVLTF. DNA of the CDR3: TGTGCCAGCAGTGAAGTCCAGACCTCTGGGGCCAACGTCCTGACTTTC.

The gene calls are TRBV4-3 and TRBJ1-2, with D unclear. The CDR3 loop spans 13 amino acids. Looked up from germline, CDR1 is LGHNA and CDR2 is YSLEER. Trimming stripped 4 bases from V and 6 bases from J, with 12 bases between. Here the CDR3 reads CASSPRSGDGYTF. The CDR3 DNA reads TGCGCCAGCAGCCCCCGGTCAGGAGATGGCTACACCTTC.

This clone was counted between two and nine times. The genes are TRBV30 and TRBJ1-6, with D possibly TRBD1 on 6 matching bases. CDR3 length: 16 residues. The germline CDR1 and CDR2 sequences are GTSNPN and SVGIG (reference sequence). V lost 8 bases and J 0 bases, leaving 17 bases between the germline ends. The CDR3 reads CAGLGGSSSYNSPLHF. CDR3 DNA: TGTGCCGGCCTGGGGGGCTCAAGCTCCTATAATTCACCCCTCCACTTT.

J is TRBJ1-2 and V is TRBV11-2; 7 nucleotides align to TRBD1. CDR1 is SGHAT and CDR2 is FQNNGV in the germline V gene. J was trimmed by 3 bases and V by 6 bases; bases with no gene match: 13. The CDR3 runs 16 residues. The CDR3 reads CASRSRQGREDYGYTF. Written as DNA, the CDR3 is TGTGCCAGCAGAAGTAGACAGGGCAGGGAGGACTATGGCTACACCTTC.

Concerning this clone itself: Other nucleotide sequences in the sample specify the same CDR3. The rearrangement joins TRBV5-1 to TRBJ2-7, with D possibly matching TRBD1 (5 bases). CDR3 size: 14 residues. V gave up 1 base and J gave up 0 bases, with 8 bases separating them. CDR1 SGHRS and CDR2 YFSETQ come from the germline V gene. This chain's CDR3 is CASSLQGSSYEQYF. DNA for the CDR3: TGCGCCAGCAGCTTGCAGGGAAGCTCCTACGAGCAGTACTTC.

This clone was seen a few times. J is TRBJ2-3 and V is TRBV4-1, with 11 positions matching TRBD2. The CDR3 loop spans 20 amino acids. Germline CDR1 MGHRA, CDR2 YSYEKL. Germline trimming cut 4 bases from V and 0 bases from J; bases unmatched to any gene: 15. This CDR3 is CASSRKSGNSGGASTDTQYF. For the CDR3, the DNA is TGCGCCAGCAGCCGTAAGAGTGGAAATAGCGGGGGGGCGAGCACAGATACGCAGTATTTT.

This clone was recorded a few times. CDR3 in amino acids: CASHNDRGGYIQYF. The CDR3 DNA is TGTGCCAGCCACAATGACAGGGGCGGATACATTCAGTACTTC. The genes are TRBV5-8 and TRBJ2-4; 8 nucleotides align to TRBD1. The CDR3 runs 14 residues. CDR1 is SGHTS and CDR2 is YDEGEE in the germline V gene. V shed 7 bases and J 8 bases; nucleotides not matched to a gene: 11.

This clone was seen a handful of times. The CDR3 DNA reads as TGCAGCGTCGGGGGGACGGACTCTGGAAACACCATATATTTT. Its translation is CSVGGTDSGNTIYF. The V call is TRBV29-1, the J call TRBJ1-3; possible D gene TRBD1, 5 bases. The CDR3 is 14 amino acids. Trimming removed 6 bases from V and 0 bases from J, with 12 bases in between. Germline assignment: CDR1 SQVTM and CDR2 ANQGSEA.

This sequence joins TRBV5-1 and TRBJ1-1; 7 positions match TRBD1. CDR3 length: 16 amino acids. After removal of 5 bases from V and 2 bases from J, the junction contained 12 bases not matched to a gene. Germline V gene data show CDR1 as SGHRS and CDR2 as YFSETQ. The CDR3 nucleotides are TGCGCCAGCAGACCTCCCCTCCGGGACAGTAACACTGAAGCTTTCTTT. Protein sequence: CASRPPLRDSNTEAFF.

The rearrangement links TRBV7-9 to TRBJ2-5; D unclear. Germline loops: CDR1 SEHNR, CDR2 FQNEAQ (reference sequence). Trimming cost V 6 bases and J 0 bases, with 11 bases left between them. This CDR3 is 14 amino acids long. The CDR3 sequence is CASRSSVHQETQYF. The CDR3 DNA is TGTGCCAGCAGGAGTTCGGTGCACCAAGAGACCCAGTACTTC.

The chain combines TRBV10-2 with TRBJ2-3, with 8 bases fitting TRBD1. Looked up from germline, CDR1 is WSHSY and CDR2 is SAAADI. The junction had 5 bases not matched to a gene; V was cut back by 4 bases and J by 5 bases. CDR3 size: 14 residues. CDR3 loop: CASSVSDRGDTQYF. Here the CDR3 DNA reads TGCGCCAGCAGTGTGTCTGACAGGGGAGATACGCAGTATTTT.

Here the CDR3 reads CASSLRDRGHVIHEQFF. The DNA for the CDR3 is TGTGCCAGCTCACTCAGGGACAGGGGGCACGTGATACATGAGCAGTTCTTC. The genes are TRBV18 and TRBJ2-1; 12 nucleotides align to TRBD1. From germline, CDR1 is KGHSH and CDR2 LQKENI. This CDR3 region has 17 residues. V shed 4 bases, J shed 8 bases, and the junction held 12 bases outside the gene matches.

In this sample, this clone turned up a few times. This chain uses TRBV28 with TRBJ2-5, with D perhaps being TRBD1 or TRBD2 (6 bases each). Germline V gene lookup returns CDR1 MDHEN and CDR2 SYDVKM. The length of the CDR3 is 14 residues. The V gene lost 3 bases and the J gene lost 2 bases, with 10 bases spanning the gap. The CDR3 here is CASSFQGRQETQYF. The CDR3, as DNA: TGTGCCAGCAGTTTTCAGGGGAGGCAAGAGACCCAGTACTTC.

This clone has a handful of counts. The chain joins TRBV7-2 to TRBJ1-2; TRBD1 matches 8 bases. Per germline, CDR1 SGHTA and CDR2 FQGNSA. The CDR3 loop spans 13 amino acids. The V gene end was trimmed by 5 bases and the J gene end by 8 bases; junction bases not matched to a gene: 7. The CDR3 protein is CASSPPGQAGYTF. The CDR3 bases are TGTGCCAGCAGCCCCCCGGGACAGGCGGGCTACACCTTC.

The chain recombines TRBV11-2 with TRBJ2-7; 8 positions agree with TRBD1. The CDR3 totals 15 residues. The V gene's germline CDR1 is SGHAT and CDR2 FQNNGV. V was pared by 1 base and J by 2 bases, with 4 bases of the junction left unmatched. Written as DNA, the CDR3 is TGTGCCAGCAGCTTAGTGGGACAGGCGACCTACGAGCAGTACTTC. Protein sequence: CASSLVGQATYEQYF. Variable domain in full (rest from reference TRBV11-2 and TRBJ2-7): EAGVAQSPRYKIIEKRQSVAFWCNPISGHATLYWYQQILGQGPKLLIQFQNNGVVDDSQLPKDRFSAERLKGVDSTLKIQPAKLEDSAVYLCASSLVGQATYEQYFGPGTRLTVT.

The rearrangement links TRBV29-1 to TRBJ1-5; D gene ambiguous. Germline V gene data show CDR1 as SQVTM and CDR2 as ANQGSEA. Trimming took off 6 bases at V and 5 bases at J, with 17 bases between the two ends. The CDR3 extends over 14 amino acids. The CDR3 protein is CSVSLGPTYQPQHF. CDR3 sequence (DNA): TGCAGCGTATCCCTCGGTCCAACGTATCAGCCCCAGCATTTT.

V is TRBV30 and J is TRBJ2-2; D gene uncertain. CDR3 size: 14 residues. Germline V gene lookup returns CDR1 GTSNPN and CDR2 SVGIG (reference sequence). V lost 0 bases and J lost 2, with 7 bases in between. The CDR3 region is CAWSVNSNTGELFF. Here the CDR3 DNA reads TGTGCCTGGAGTGTCAACAGCAACACCGGGGAGCTGTTTTTT.

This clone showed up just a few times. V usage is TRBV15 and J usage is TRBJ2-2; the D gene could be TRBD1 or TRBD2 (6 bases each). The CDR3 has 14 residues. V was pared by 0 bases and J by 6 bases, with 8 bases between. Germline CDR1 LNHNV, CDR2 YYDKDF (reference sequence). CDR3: CATSRDRGPGELFF. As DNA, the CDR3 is TGTGCCACCAGCAGAGATCGGGGGCCCGGGGAGCTGTTTTTT.

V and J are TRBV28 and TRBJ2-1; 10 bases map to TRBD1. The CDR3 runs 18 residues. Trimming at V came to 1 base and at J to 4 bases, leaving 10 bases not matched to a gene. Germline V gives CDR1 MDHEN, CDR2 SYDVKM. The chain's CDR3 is CASSLYTLTGGRYNEQFF. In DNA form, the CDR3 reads TGTGCCAGCAGTTTATATACATTGACAGGGGGCAGATACAATGAGCAGTTCTTC.

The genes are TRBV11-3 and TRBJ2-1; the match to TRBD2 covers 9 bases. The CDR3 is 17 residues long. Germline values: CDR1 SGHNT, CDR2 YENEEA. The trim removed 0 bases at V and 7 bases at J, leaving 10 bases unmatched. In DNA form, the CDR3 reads TGTGCCAGCAGCTTAGACGGGGGGAATAGCGGGAGAAATGAGCAGTTCTTC. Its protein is CASSLDGGNSGRNEQFF.

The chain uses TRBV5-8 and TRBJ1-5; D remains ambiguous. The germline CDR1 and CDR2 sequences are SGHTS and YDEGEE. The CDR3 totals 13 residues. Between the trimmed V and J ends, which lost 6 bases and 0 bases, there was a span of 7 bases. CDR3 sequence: CASNTNSNQPQHF. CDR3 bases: TGTGCCAGCAACACGAATAGCAATCAGCCCCAGCATTTT.

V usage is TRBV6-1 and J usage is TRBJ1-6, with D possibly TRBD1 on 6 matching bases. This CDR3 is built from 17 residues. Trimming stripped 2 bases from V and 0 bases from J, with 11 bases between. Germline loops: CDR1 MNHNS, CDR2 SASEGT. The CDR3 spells CASSEITGSSYNSPLHF. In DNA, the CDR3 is TGTGCCAGCAGTGAAATAACAGGGAGCTCCTATAATTCACCCCTCCACTTT.

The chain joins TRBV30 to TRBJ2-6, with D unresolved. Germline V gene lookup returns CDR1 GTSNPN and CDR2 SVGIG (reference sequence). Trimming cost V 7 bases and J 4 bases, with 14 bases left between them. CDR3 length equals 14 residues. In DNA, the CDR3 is TGTGCCTACAACCGGATTGGGGGGGCCAACGTCCTGACTTTC. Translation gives CAYNRIGGANVLTF.

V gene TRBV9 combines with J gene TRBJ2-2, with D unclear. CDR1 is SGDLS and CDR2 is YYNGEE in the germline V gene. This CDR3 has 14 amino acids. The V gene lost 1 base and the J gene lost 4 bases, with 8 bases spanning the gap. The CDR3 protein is CASSVRTSTGELFF. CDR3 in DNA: TGTGCCAGCAGCGTACGTACCTCCACCGGGGAGCTGTTTTTT.

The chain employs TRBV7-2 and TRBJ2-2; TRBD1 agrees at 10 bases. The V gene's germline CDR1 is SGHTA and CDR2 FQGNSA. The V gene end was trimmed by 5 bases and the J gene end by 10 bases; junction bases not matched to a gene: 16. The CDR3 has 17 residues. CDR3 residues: CASSPNSPGQGPEELFF. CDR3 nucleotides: TGTGCCAGCAGCCCCAACTCCCCGGGACAGGGGCCCGAGGAGCTGTTTTTT.

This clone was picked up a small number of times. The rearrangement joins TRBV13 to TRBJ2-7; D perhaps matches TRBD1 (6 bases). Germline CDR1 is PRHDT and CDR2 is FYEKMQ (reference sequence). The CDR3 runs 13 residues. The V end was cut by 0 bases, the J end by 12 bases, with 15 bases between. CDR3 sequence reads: CASSLGGVDRRYF. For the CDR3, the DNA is TGTGCCAGCAGCTTAGGAGGGGTGGACAGACGGTACTTC.

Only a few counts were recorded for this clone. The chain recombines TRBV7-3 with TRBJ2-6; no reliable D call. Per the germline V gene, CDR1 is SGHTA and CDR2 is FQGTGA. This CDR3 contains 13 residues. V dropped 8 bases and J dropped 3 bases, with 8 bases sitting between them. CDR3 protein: CASCVVGANVLTF. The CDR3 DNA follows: TGTGCCAGCTGTGTAGTTGGGGCCAACGTCCTGACTTTC.